This paragraph reports one TCR beta chain. The antigen is unknown. This entry is derived from a study of response to subunit inactivated influenza vaccine. General study findings and limits: After each seasonal influenza vaccination, few new T cells are recruited, the authors suggested.

TCRdb re-derived calls from the RT-PCR reads in MiXCR, one entry per CDR3 protein. This table has approximately 500,000 distinct CDR3 sequences, 10% to 15% appearing once. The CDR3 is made up of 14 amino acids. Trimming took 2 bases from V and 6 from J; bases not matched to a gene: 5. The chain has TRBV12-3 or TRBV12-4 and TRBJ2-7; 9 nucleotides line up with TRBD1. This material consisted of PBMCs from blood, taken roughly 45 days after vaccination. The TCR was taken from a man aged 45-60 years who received an inactivated influenza vaccine. The CDR3 is CASSLSGTGSEQYF. The CDR3 DNA reads as TGTGCCAGCAGTTTATCCGGGACAGGGAGCGAGCAGTACTTC.